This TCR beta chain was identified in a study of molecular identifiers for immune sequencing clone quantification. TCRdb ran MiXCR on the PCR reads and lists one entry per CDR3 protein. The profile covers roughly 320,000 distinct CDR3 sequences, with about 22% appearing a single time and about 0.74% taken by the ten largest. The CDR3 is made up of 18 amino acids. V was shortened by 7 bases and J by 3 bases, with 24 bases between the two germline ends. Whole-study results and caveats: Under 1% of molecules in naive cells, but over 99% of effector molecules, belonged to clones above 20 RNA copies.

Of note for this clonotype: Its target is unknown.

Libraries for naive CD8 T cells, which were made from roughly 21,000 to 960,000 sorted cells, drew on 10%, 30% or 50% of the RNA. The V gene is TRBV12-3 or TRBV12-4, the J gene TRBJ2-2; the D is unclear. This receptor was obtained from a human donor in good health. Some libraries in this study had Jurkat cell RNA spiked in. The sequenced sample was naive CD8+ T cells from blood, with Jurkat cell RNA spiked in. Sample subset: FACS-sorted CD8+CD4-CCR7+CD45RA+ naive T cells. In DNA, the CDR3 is TGTGCCAGCACCTCCGGTCGGGTAGACCCCGCGGACACCGGGGAGCTGTTTTTT. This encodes CASTSGRVDPADTGELFF.